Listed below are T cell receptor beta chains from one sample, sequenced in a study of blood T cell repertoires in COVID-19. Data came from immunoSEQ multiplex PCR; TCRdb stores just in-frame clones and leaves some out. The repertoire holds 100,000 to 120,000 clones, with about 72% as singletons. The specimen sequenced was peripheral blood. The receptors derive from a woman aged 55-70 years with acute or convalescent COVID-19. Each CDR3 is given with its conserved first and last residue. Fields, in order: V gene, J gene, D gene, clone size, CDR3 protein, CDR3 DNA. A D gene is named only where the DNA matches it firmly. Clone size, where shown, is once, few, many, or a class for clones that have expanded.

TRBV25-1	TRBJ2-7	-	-	CASSELGYSYEQYF	TGTGCCAGCAGTGAACTAGGTTATTCCTACGAGCAGTACTTC
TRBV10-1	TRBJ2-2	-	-	CASSVTGYTGELFF	TGCGCCAGCAGTGTGACGGGGTACACCGGGGAGCTGTTTTTT
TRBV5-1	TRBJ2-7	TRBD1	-	CASSPRIGQGARGSEQYF	TGCGCCAGCAGCCCAAGGATAGGACAGGGGGCAAGGGGGAGCGAGCAGTACTTC
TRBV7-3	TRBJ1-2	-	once	CASSFGLGAWGYTF	TGTGCCAGCAGCTTCGGACTGGGGGCTTGGGGCTACACCTTC
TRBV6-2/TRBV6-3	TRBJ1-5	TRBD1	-	CASSFGQGYQPQHF	TGTGCCAGCAGTTTCGGACAGGGATATCAGCCCCAGCATTTT
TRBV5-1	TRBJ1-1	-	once	CASSLRENTEAFF	TGCGCCAGCAGTCTTCGGGAGAACACTGAAGCTTTCTTT
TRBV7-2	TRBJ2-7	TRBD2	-	CASDPTGGGNEQYF	TGTGCCAGCGATCCTACGGGCGGGGGGAACGAGCAGTACTTC
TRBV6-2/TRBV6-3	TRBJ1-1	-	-	CASSARRDTEAFF	TGTGCCAGCAGTGCTCGGAGGGACACTGAAGCTTTCTTT
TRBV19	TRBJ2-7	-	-	CASSPEGDTYEQYF	TGTGCCAGTAGTCCGGAGGGAGATACCTACGAGCAGTACTTC
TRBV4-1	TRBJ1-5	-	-	CASSQDPQTGGDYSNQPQHF	TGCGCCAGCAGCCAAGATCCCCAAACGGGGGGGGACTATAGCAATCAGCCCCAGCATTTT
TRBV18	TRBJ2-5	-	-	CASSPRSGEETQYF	TGTGCCAGCTCACCGAGGTCAGGGGAGGAGACCCAGTACTTC
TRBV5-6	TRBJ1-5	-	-	CASSFWGGGSNQPQHF	TGTGCCAGCAGCTTTTGGGGAGGTGGGAGCAATCAGCCCCAGCATTTT
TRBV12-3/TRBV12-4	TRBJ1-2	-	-	CASSDRGGYTF	TGTGCCAGCAGCGACCGGGGTGGCTACACCTTC
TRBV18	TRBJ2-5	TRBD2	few	CASSVTSGGHQETQYF	TGTGCCAGCTCGGTTACTAGCGGGGGCCATCAAGAGACCCAGTACTTC
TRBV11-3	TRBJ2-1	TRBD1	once	CASSSGQTLYNEQFF	TGTGCCAGCAGCTCGGGACAGACTCTTTACAATGAGCAGTTCTTC